A single sample is the source of the 29 T cell receptor beta chains below, sequenced in a study of shared clonotypes between healthy human individuals. The method was immunoSEQ multiplex PCR; TCRdb's version includes in-frame clones alone and lacks a portion of them. The repertoire holds about a million clones, with 70% to 80% as singletons. The sequenced sample consisted of memory CD4+ T cells sorted from blood. Subset defined: CD45RA-negative fraction. The receptors stem from a man younger than 35 in good health.

The V gene is TRBV7-3, the J gene TRBJ1-1; weak D call: TRBD1 (6 bases). Germline V gives CDR1 SGHTA, CDR2 FQGTGA. The CDR3 is 14 residues long. V was clipped by 5 bases and J by 3 bases, with 13 bases between them. The CDR3 DNA is TGTGCCAGCAGCCCAAAAGGGGGGGACACTGAAGCTTTCTTT. Amino acid sequence: CASSPKGGDTEAFF.

The chain has TRBV6-1 and TRBJ1-5; TRBD1 aligns across 7 bases. V gave up 1 base and J gave up 12 bases; unmatched junction bases: 15. The CDR3 is 16 residues long. The germline V gene has CDR1 MNHNS and CDR2 SASEGT. The CDR3 DNA follows: TGTGCCAGCAGTGAAGTTGACAGGGCCGGTGGGGGGGGCCAGCATTTT. The encoded protein is CASSEVDRAGGGGQHF.

This clone was observed once. The chain uses TRBV29-1 and TRBJ2-5; the match to TRBD2 covers 12 bases. The CDR3 sequence is 12 residues long. The trim removed 7 bases at V and 5 bases at J, leaving 2 bases unmatched. Germline CDR1 reads SQVTM; CDR2 reads ANQGSEA. CDR3 coding DNA: TGCAGCGGGACTAGCGGGGCTGAGACCCAGTACTTC. It specifies CSGTSGAETQYF.

The V call is TRBV4-1, the J call TRBJ1-5; no clear D gene. The germline V and J ends were trimmed by 1 base and 6 bases, with 13 bases remaining between them. CDR1 is MGHRA and CDR2 is YSYEKL in the germline V gene. The CDR3 runs 15 residues. This CDR3 is CASSQGAVLGQPQHF. As DNA, the CDR3 is TGCGCCAGCAGCCAAGGGGCCGTCCTAGGTCAGCCCCAGCATTTT.

In its sample, this clone was seen a few times. The gene calls are TRBV19 and TRBJ1-1, with 7 positions matching TRBD1. Losses at the gene ends were 5 bases for V and 4 bases for J; bases not matched to a gene: 7. The CDR3 is made up of 14 amino acids. Germline V gives CDR1 LNHDA, CDR2 SQIVND (reference sequence). CDR3 sequence: CASSPNRGSTEAFF. The CDR3 coding sequence is TGTGCCAGTAGTCCCAACAGGGGATCCACTGAAGCTTTCTTT.

This chain joins TRBV7-2 and TRBJ2-1, with 13 bases that match TRBD2. Germline CDR1 SGHTA, CDR2 FQGNSA. The length of the CDR3 is 15 residues. V gave up 4 bases and J gave up 6 bases; unmatched junction bases: 3. CDR3 DNA sequence: TGTGCCAGCAGCTCCGGACTAGCGGGAGTCAATGAGCAGTTCTTC. As protein: CASSSGLAGVNEQFF.

The chain employs TRBV5-4 and TRBJ2-1; D gene unclear. CDR1 and CDR2 from the germline V gene are SGHNT and YYREEE (reference sequence). CDR3 length: 15 amino acids. Trimming removed 0 bases at V and 11 bases at J, with 18 bases between. In DNA, the CDR3 is TGTGCCAGCAGCTTGGACAGATACAATTCGGCCAAGCAGTTCTTC. Translated, it gives CASSLDRYNSAKQFF.

The J gene is TRBJ1-6, the V gene TRBV4-1; possible D gene TRBD1, 6 bases. Deletions cut 3 bases from V and 10 bases from J, with 19 bases between. The CDR3 length is 16 residues. The germline V gene has CDR1 MGHRA and CDR2 YSYEKL. In DNA form, the CDR3 reads TGCGCCAGCAGCCAGTTCACAGGGAATGGTCGGTCACCCCTCCACTTT. Its protein product is CASSQFTGNGRSPLHF.

V and J are TRBV10-3 and TRBJ2-7; 8 nucleotides match TRBD1. Trimming removed 8 bases from V and 5 bases from J; junction bases left unmatched: 11. CDR3 length: 14 residues. Germline V gene lookup returns CDR1 ENHRY and CDR2 SYGVKD. CDR3 in amino acids: CAISGQGGWDEQYF. CDR3 DNA: TGTGCCATCTCAGGACAGGGTGGTTGGGACGAGCAGTACTTC.

The chain recombines TRBV2 with TRBJ2-3; maybe TRBD2 (6 bases). There are 15 residues in the CDR3. Germline CDR1 and CDR2: SNHLY and FYNNEI. V was shortened by 4 bases and J by 1 base, with 12 bases between the two germline ends. CDR3 DNA sequence: TGTGCCAGCAGTGTCTGGCGGGGAGGCACAGATACGCAGTATTTT. It yields the protein CASSVWRGGTDTQYF.

The rearrangement links TRBV2 to TRBJ2-2; 12 positions agree with TRBD2. CDR3 length: 16 amino acids. With V trimmed by 1 base and J by 6 bases, 3 bases remained unmatched. CDR1 SNHLY and CDR2 FYNNEI come from the germline V gene. As DNA, the CDR3 is TGTGCCAGCAGTGAAGGGCTAGCGGGAGGGGCCGGGGAGCTGTTTTTT. The encoded protein is CASSEGLAGGAGELFF.

V is TRBV5-4 and J is TRBJ2-1, with a weak D call TRBD1 (5 bases). The CDR3 is 14 residues long. V lost 0 bases, J lost 7 bases, and 11 bases lay in between. CDR1 and CDR2 from the germline V gene are SGHNT and YYREEE (reference sequence). CDR3 sequence reads: CASSLDQGLNEQFF. The CDR3 DNA is TGTGCCAGCAGCTTGGATCAGGGCCTTAATGAGCAGTTCTTC.

The CDR3 DNA reads as TGCGCCAGCAGCCAAGATAGGGGCAGAGCGCAGTATTTT. Translated: CASSQDRGRAQYF. The chain has TRBV4-1 and TRBJ2-3, with D maybe TRBD1 (5 bases). Germline V gene sequence: CDR1 MGHRA, CDR2 YSYEKL. V gave up 0 bases and J gave up 10 bases, with 11 bases separating them. There are 13 residues in the CDR3.

The chain recombines TRBV2 with TRBJ1-1; a possible D gene is TRBD1 (5 bases). With 1 base removed from V and 1 base from J, the gap between germline ends came to 10 bases. This CDR3 has 15 residues. From germline, CDR1 is SNHLY and CDR2 FYNNEI. This chain's CDR3 is CASSEVGGRNTEAFF. Written as DNA, the CDR3 is TGTGCCAGCAGTGAAGTTGGGGGGAGGAACACTGAAGCTTTCTTT.

This clone is a singleton in its sample. V is TRBV5-6 and J is TRBJ2-7; TRBD1 matches 8 bases. CDR1 is SGHDT, CDR2 YYEEEE, per germline. With 5 bases clipped from V and 6 bases from J, the junction kept 7 bases outside the gene matches. The CDR3 extends over 13 amino acids. CDR3 coding DNA: TGTGCCAGCAGTATTACCGACAGGGGCGAGCAGTACTTC. Protein: CASSITDRGEQYF.

The chain employs TRBV10-3 and TRBJ2-1; TRBD2 agrees at 7 bases. Germline V gives CDR1 ENHRY, CDR2 SYGVKD. The CDR3 spans 13 residues. V shed 8 bases and J 8 bases; nucleotides not matched to a gene: 9. The CDR3 DNA reads TGTGCCATCGGAGGACTAGGAGGGGATGAGCAGTTCTTC. This sequence encodes CAIGGLGGDEQFF.

For this clone: In the same sample, other DNA sequences code for this CDR3. This rearrangement joins TRBV2 to TRBJ1-2, with D perhaps matching TRBD1 (5 bases). Germline lookup yields CDR1 SNHLY and CDR2 FYNNEI. The V end was cut by 1 base, the J end by 4 bases, with 7 bases between. CDR3 length equals 13 residues. The CDR3 sequence is CASSEGGIYGYTF. Here the CDR3 DNA reads TGTGCCAGCAGTGAAGGGGGGATCTATGGCTACACCTTC.

The J gene is TRBJ2-7, the V gene TRBV5-1; TRBD1 agrees at 7 bases. The V gene's germline CDR1 is SGHRS and CDR2 YFSETQ. With 1 base clipped from V and 1 base from J, the junction kept 5 bases outside the gene matches. The CDR3 consists of 15 residues. The CDR3 spells CASSLSGTASYEQYF. CDR3 in DNA: TGCGCCAGCAGCTTGAGTGGGACAGCATCCTACGAGCAGTACTTC.

The chain recombines TRBV28 with TRBJ2-7; 8 bases are a match to TRBD2. CDR3 length equals 16 residues. In germline, CDR1 is MDHEN, CDR2 SYDVKM. The V gene end was trimmed by 7 bases and the J gene end by 9 bases; junction bases not matched to a gene: 20. The CDR3 is CASTPRGGKVEEGQYF. The DNA for the CDR3 is TGTGCCAGCACTCCCCGGGGGGGTAAAGTGGAGGAAGGGCAGTACTTC.

A few counts support this clone. This sequence joins TRBV6-1 and TRBJ1-6, with D possibly being TRBD1 (5 bases). CDR1 and CDR2 from the germline V gene are MNHNS and SASEGT. Trimming removed 11 bases at V and 6 bases at J, with 17 bases between. The CDR3 contains 14 residues. The CDR3 here is CAVRSGLLNSPLHF. The CDR3 coding sequence is TGTGCCGTCCGTTCGGGACTTCTTAATTCACCCCTCCACTTT.

This sequence joins TRBV6-5 and TRBJ2-2, with 7 bases fitting TRBD2. The V and J ends lost 7 bases and 7 bases, in that order; junction bases with no gene match: 6. The V gene's germline CDR1 is MNHEY and CDR2 SVGAGI. The CDR3 spans 13 residues. The CDR3 reads CASKLAGVGELFF. The CDR3 region has the DNA TGTGCCAGCAAGCTCGCGGGGGTCGGGGAGCTGTTTTTT.

The V call is TRBV7-9, the J call TRBJ1-2, with D uncertain. Trimming took off 5 bases at V and 4 bases at J, with 8 bases between the two ends. The CDR3 is 12 amino acids. From germline, CDR1 is SEHNR and CDR2 FQNEAQ (reference sequence). The CDR3 coding sequence is TGTGCCAGCAGCCAAGATGCCTATGGCTACACCTTC. This encodes CASSQDAYGYTF.

V is TRBV6-1 and J is TRBJ1-5; D perhaps matches TRBD1 (6 bases). The V gene lost 3 bases and the J gene lost 0 bases, with 9 bases spanning the gap. The CDR3 covers 15 residues. Germline V gene sequence: CDR1 MNHNS, CDR2 SASEGT. This CDR3 is CASSEGQRSNQPQHF. CDR3 sequence (DNA): TGTGCCAGCAGTGAGGGACAACGTAGCAATCAGCCCCAGCATTTT.

This chain joins TRBV19 and TRBJ1-2; D is perhaps TRBD1 (5 bases). The V end was cut by 6 bases, the J end by 6 bases, with 14 bases between. This CDR3 is built from 13 residues. Germline lookup yields CDR1 LNHDA and CDR2 SQIVND (reference sequence). The CDR3 sequence is CASSPQGTDGYTF. The CDR3 DNA follows: TGTGCCAGTAGCCCGCAGGGTACTGATGGCTACACCTTC.

The chain employs TRBV30 and TRBJ2-3, with D possibly TRBD2 on 7 matching bases. Trimming removed 1 base at V and 2 bases at J, with 13 bases between. The CDR3 is made up of 15 amino acids. Looked up from germline, CDR1 is GTSNPN and CDR2 is SVGIG (reference sequence). Here the CDR3 reads CAWSAGGGFTDTQYF. DNA of the CDR3: TGTGCCTGGAGTGCGGGGGGCGGATTCACAGATACGCAGTATTTT.

The chain combines TRBV6-5 with TRBJ2-7; D remains ambiguous. The V gene lost 7 bases and the J gene lost 0 bases, with 10 bases spanning the gap. Germline values: CDR1 MNHEY, CDR2 SVGAGI. The CDR3 consists of 13 residues. Written as DNA, the CDR3 is TGTGCCAGCACCGAGTCTAGCTCCTACGAGCAGTACTTC. It yields the protein CASTESSSYEQYF.

This clone was seen at least ten times. The V gene is TRBV30, the J gene TRBJ2-3; D tentatively fits TRBD1 or TRBD2 (6 bases each). The CDR3 is 14 amino acids. Trimming shortened V by 5 bases and J by 5 bases, and 17 bases separated the two germline ends. CDR1 GTSNPN and CDR2 SVGIG come from the germline V gene (reference sequence). The CDR3 DNA follows: TGTGCCTGGTCAAAAGGGGGAGGCGGAGATACGCAGTATTTT. Protein sequence: CAWSKGGGGDTQYF.

The rearrangement joins TRBV10-3 to TRBJ2-3; 7 bases align to TRBD1. V lost 6 bases and J lost 2; bases outside the gene matches: 5. Germline values: CDR1 ENHRY, CDR2 SYGVKD. The CDR3 runs 14 residues. The CDR3 sequence is CAIRRDSFTDTQYF. The CDR3 DNA sequence: TGTGCCATCAGACGGGACAGTTTCACAGATACGCAGTATTTT.

CDR3 region: CASKQPAADEQFF. The CDR3 coding sequence is TGTGCCAGCAAACAACCCGCAGCCGATGAGCAGTTCTTC. V gene TRBV7-3 combines with J gene TRBJ2-1; D gene uncertain. Trimming left V 7 bases short and J 8 bases short, with 15 bases between. The germline V gene encodes CDR1 SGHTA and CDR2 FQGTGA. This CDR3 comprises 13 residues. The complete variable domain, with remaining parts taken from reference TRBV7-3 and TRBJ2-1, reads GAGVSQTPSNKVTEKGKYVELRCDPISGHTALYWYRQSLGQGPEFLIYFQGTGAADDSGLPNDRFFAVRPEGSVSTLKIQRTERGDSAVYLCASKQPAADEQFFGPGTRLTVL.